This TCR beta chain was identified in a study of tumor and adjacent non-tumor tissue in lung cancer. The CDR3 sequence is 18 residues long. Germline V CDR1 and CDR2: MNHNS, SASEGT. Regarding this clonotype: Because the CDR3 is missing its conserved closing phenylalanine or tryptophan, this is likely a read error.

The library came from three nested PCR rounds adapted from ARM-PCR protocols. TCRdb independently ran MiXCR on the multiplex PCR reads; one entry per CDR3 protein. The repertoire holds about 93,000 distinct CDR3 sequences, with roughly 70% as singletons. This sample's RNA came from whole unsorted tissue. The specimen was lung tumor tissue. The clonotype was recovered from a man aged 55 to 70 with non-small cell lung cancer. This chain connects TRBV6-1 to TRBJ1-5, with TRBD1 identical over 10 bases. The CDR3 region has the DNA TGTGCCAGCAATGAAGGTTCGGACAGGGGGTATAGCAATCAGCCCCAGCATTCT. Its protein product is CASNEGSDRGYSNQPQHS.